The 21 T cell receptor beta chains in this list originate from one sample, sequenced in a study of shared T cell receptors in the human thymus. TCRdb's copy holds only in-frame clones and misses some; the assay was immunoSEQ multiplex PCR. Counted here are about 660,000 clones, around nine tenths occurring once; the ten biggest clones make up 0.008% to 0.011%. The data also belong to a second study, concerning human thymus T cells.

The source material was thymocytes. Every receptor here comes from a boy under two years old with a congenital heart defect.

The DNA of the CDR3 is TGTGCCAGCAGCTTAAGTGGAGGGAGCAATCAGCCCCAGCATTTT. Amino acids: CASSLSGGSNQPQHF. J is TRBJ1-5 and V is TRBV7-2, with D unclear. V shed 2 bases and J shed 1 base, with 9 bases lying between them. This CDR3 comprises 15 residues. CDR1 is SGHTA, CDR2 FQGNSA, per germline.

CDR3 protein: CASTEGRGFYEQYF. The CDR3 DNA follows: TGTGCCAGCACGGAGGGCCGGGGGTTCTACGAGCAGTACTTC. The V call is TRBV28, the J call TRBJ2-7; the D gene is possibly TRBD2 (6 bases). Trimming left V 7 bases short and J 3 bases short, with 16 bases between. The germline gives CDR1 MDHEN, CDR2 SYDVKM. This CDR3 has 14 residues.

The CDR3 reads CASTSGQGCQPQHF. DNA of the CDR3: TGTGCCAGCACCTCCGGACAGGGGTGTCAGCCCCAGCATTTT. The chain uses TRBV28 and TRBJ1-5, with TRBD1 matching 9 bases. The CDR3 loop spans 14 amino acids. J gave up 6 bases and V 7 bases, and 7 bases lay outside the gene matches. Germline lookup yields CDR1 MDHEN and CDR2 SYDVKM.

The chain employs TRBV9 and TRBJ2-5; TRBD2 is a possible D gene (6 bases). Germline-derived CDR1 and CDR2 are SGDLS and YYNGEE. The germline V and J ends were trimmed by 5 bases and 2 bases, with 22 bases remaining between them. The CDR3 is 17 amino acids. The CDR3 loop reads CASSENSEGGPQETQYF. The CDR3 DNA reads as TGTGCCAGCAGTGAAAACTCGGAGGGCGGGCCGCAAGAGACCCAGTACTTC. The complete variable domain, with remaining parts taken from reference TRBV9 and TRBJ2-5, reads DSGVTQTPKHLITATGQRVTLRCSPRSGDLSVYWYQQSLDQGLQFLIQYYNGEERAKGNILERFSAQQFPDLHSELNLSSLELGDSALYFCASSENSEGGPQETQYFGPGTRLLVL.

The chain couples TRBV4-2 to TRBJ2-7; no definite D call. The germline gives CDR1 LGHNA, CDR2 YNFKEQ. The CDR3 has 13 amino acids. V lost 1 base and J 4 bases, leaving 8 bases between the germline ends. The CDR3 reads CASSQGGMYEQYF. For the CDR3, the DNA is TGTGCCAGCAGCCAAGGCGGCATGTACGAGCAGTACTTC.

The gene calls are TRBV7-2 and TRBJ1-5; 7 bases are shared with TRBD1. Trimming removed 1 base from V and 6 bases from J; junction bases left unmatched: 3. In germline, CDR1 is SGHTA, CDR2 FQGNSA. The CDR3 is 14 amino acids. The CDR3 sequence: CASSLEGAGQPQHF. CDR3 DNA sequence: TGTGCCAGCAGCTTAGAGGGGGCAGGTCAGCCCCAGCATTTT. Drawing the rest from reference TRBV7-2 and TRBJ1-5, the complete variable domain is GAGVSQSPSNKVTEKGKDVELRCDPISGHTALYWYRQSLGQGLEFLIYFQGNSAPDKSGLPSDRFSAERTGGSVSTLTIQRTQQEDSAVYLCASSLEGAGQPQHFGDGTRLSIL.

This sequence joins TRBV29-1 and TRBJ2-3; perhaps TRBD2 as D (6 bases). The CDR3 consists of 16 residues. Germline CDR1 reads SQVTM; CDR2 reads ANQGSEA. The germline V and J ends were trimmed by 4 bases and 2 bases, with 19 bases remaining between them. The DNA for the CDR3 is TGCAGCGTTGTTCATCCCTTGGGCGGGGTCACAGATACGCAGTATTTT. It translates to CSVVHPLGGVTDTQYF.

This clone was seen once. This chain joins TRBV5-1 and TRBJ2-5; TRBD2 matches at 9 bases. This CDR3 has 15 residues. The germline V gene encodes CDR1 SGHRS and CDR2 YFSETQ. V dropped 7 bases and J dropped 0; count of bases not matched to a gene: 7. The DNA for the CDR3 is TGCGCCAGCTCCGGGGTAGCGGGAGACCAAGAGACCCAGTACTTC. Its protein product is CASSGVAGDQETQYF.

The V and J genes are TRBV2 and TRBJ2-5, with 8 positions matching TRBD1. CDR1 and CDR2 (germline): SNHLY, FYNNEI. J was trimmed by 0 bases and V by 8 bases; bases with no gene match: 5. The CDR3 length is 14 residues. Here the CDR3 DNA reads TGTGCCAGCGATGGACAGGGCCACCAAGAGACCCAGTACTTC. Its protein is CASDGQGHQETQYF.

The chain joins TRBV7-9 to TRBJ1-1; possibly TRBD1 for D (6 bases). Germline-derived CDR1 and CDR2 are SEHNR and FQNEAQ (reference sequence). The V and J ends lost 1 base and 2 bases respectively, with 11 bases between them. This CDR3 region has 15 residues. CDR3 sequence (DNA): TGTGCCAGCAGCTTAGGGACAGACCATAACACTGAAGCTTTCTTT. Its protein product is CASSLGTDHNTEAFF.

This sequence joins TRBV5-4 and TRBJ2-5, with D uncertain. Germline V gene sequence: CDR1 SGHNT, CDR2 YYREEE (reference sequence). This CDR3 is 14 amino acids long. V was cut by 2 bases and J by 2 bases, with 10 bases left in between. The CDR3 sequence: CASSFSSVQETQYF. The CDR3 DNA reads TGTGCCAGCAGCTTTTCTTCCGTTCAAGAGACCCAGTACTTC.

The chain joins TRBV28 to TRBJ2-1, with D perhaps matching TRBD2 (5 bases). Trimming took off 3 bases at V and 1 base at J, with 7 bases between the two ends. Germline V gene sequence: CDR1 MDHEN, CDR2 SYDVKM. The CDR3 totals 14 residues. This CDR3 is CASSFRGSYNEQFF. DNA for the CDR3: TGTGCCAGCAGTTTTCGCGGGTCCTACAATGAGCAGTTCTTC.

The chain carries TRBV4-3 and TRBJ2-1, with 8 nucleotides matching TRBD2. From germline, CDR1 is LGHNA and CDR2 YSLEER. The CDR3 totals 17 residues. Losses at the gene ends were 0 bases for V and 3 bases for J; bases not matched to a gene: 7. The CDR3 coding sequence is TGCGCCAGCAGCCAAGATCGGGGACTAGTTAACTACAATGAGCAGTTCTTC. Encoded protein: CASSQDRGLVNYNEQFF.

The gene calls are TRBV9 and TRBJ1-1; D uncertain. Germline values: CDR1 SGDLS, CDR2 YYNGEE. The CDR3 sequence is 13 residues long. The V end lost 3 bases, the J end lost 8 bases, and 14 bases lay between the germline ends. The CDR3 sequence: CASSAAGSGEAFF. CDR3 in DNA: TGTGCCAGCAGCGCCGCTGGGAGTGGAGAAGCTTTCTTT.

V is TRBV6-6 and J is TRBJ1-5; D might be TRBD1 (6 bases). V lost 9 bases and J 2 bases, leaving 17 bases between the germline ends. The germline V gene has CDR1 MNHNY and CDR2 SVGAGI (reference sequence). The CDR3 is 15 amino acids. The CDR3 loop is CASHAGARGNQPQHF. The CDR3 coding sequence is TGTGCCAGTCACGCAGGGGCCAGGGGCAATCAGCCCCAGCATTTT.

This clone was found a few times. The chain combines TRBV28 with TRBJ1-5, with TRBD1 identical over 10 bases. The junction had 4 bases not matched to a gene; V was cut back by 10 bases and J by 4 bases. The CDR3 length is 13 residues. In germline, CDR1 is MDHEN, CDR2 SYDVKM. In DNA, the CDR3 is TGTGCCATCCGGACAGGGGGGAATCAGCCCCAGCATTTT. Translating gives CAIRTGGNQPQHF.

The chain joins TRBV15 to TRBJ2-1; 7 bases match TRBD2. V gave up 4 bases and J gave up 9 bases; unmatched junction bases: 9. The CDR3 runs 14 residues. The V gene's germline CDR1 is LNHNV and CDR2 YYDKDF (reference sequence). The CDR3 loop reads CATSIGLDPSEQFF. CDR3 nucleotide sequence: TGTGCCACCAGCATCGGACTAGATCCCAGTGAGCAGTTCTTC.

This chain's CDR3 is CASGLAGGETQYF. Written as DNA, the CDR3 is TGTGCCAGCGGACTAGCGGGAGGGGAGACCCAGTACTTC. This chain connects TRBV27 to TRBJ2-5; TRBD2 matches 15 bases. The CDR3 length is 13 residues. Germline V lookup: CDR1 MNHEY, CDR2 SMNVEV (reference sequence). V trimming: 8 bases; J trimming: 5 bases; junction bases outside the gene matches: 0.

V and J are TRBV28 and TRBJ1-5; 7 nucleotides match TRBD1. This CDR3 spans 15 amino acids. Germline V gene sequence: CDR1 MDHEN, CDR2 SYDVKM. V lost 3 bases to trimming and J lost 5 bases; unmatched junction nucleotides: 7. The CDR3 spells CASSFIGGGDQPQHF. In nucleotides, the CDR3 is TGTGCCAGCAGTTTCATAGGGGGCGGCGATCAGCCCCAGCATTTT.

The CDR3: CAWSVANFLISNQPQHF. CDR3 nucleotides: TGTGCCTGGAGTGTAGCAAACTTCCTCATTAGCAATCAGCCCCAGCATTTT. This sequence joins TRBV30 and TRBJ1-5, with unresolved D. Germline V gene lookup returns CDR1 GTSNPN and CDR2 SVGIG (reference sequence). V lost 0 bases, J lost 0 bases, and 15 bases lay in between. This CDR3 is 17 amino acids long.

The gene calls are TRBV18 and TRBJ2-7; D may be TRBD2 (5 bases). V lost 5 bases and J 3 bases, leaving 11 bases between the germline ends. The CDR3 loop spans 13 amino acids. Germline CDR1 reads KGHSH; CDR2 reads LQKENI. CDR3 bases: TGTGCCAGCTCAGTGGTGGACTTCTACGAGCAGTACTTC. This sequence encodes CASSVVDFYEQYF.